Listed below are T cell receptor beta chains from one sample, sequenced in a study of CD8+CD57+ T cells in acquired aplastic anemia. TCRdb used MiXCR to reprocess the reads, holding one entry per CDR3 protein. The repertoire includes 180,000 or so distinct CDR3 sequences, approximately 49% of them detected once, and around 2.9% sits in the top ten. Sequencing was done on a sample of sorted CD4+, CD8+, or CD8+CD57+ T cells (not recorded which) from PBMCs. These receptors were taken from a human donor in good health. Both conserved end residues are part of each CDR3. The D gene is left open where the match is weak. A clone size is listed for some rows: how often the clone was seen (once, few, many), or a class if it is expanded.

v_gene	d_gene	j_gene	abundance	len	CDR3aa	CDR3nt
TRBV5-1	-	TRBJ2-7	many	18	CASSSKGAFGQITYEQYF	TGCGCCAGCAGCTCGAAAGGTGCGTTCGGGCAGATCACCTACGAGCAGTACTTC
TRBV29-1	-	TRBJ2-3	-	10	CSVVLDTQYF	TGCAGCGTGGTGTTAGATACGCAGTATTTT
TRBV2	-	TRBJ2-1	-	14	CASSGDGGGNEQFF	TGTGCCAGCAGTGGGGACGGGGGCGGAAATGAGCAGTTCTTC
TRBV11-1	-	TRBJ2-1	-	14	CARDPPSGNNEQFF	TGTGCTAGAGATCCCCCGAGCGGCAACAATGAGCAGTTCTTC
TRBV7-2	TRBD1	TRBJ1-2	many	16	CASSMYRGNDDYGYTF	TGTGCCAGCAGCATGTACAGGGGGAATGACGACTATGGCTACACCTTC
TRBV24-1	TRBD1	TRBJ1-2	many	14	CATSDRARGHGYTF	TGTGCCACCAGTGATAGGGCCAGGGGGCATGGCTACACCTTC
TRBV14	-	TRBJ1-2	-	12	CASRPKRHGYTF	TGTGCCAGCAGACCGAAGAGGCATGGCTACACCTTC
TRBV19	TRBD2	TRBJ2-3	-	15	CASGAAAGGPYTQYF	TGTGCCAGTGGGGCCGCGGCGGGAGGGCCATATACGCAGTATTTT
TRBV4-1	TRBD2	TRBJ2-5	once	13	CASSLAGKETQYF	TGCGCCAGCAGCCTAGCGGGGAAAGAGACCCAGTACTTC
TRBV2	TRBD1	TRBJ1-2	few	14	CASSQGTGGLGYTF	TGTGCCAGCAGTCAAGGGACAGGGGGCTTGGGCTACACCTTC
TRBV7-6	-	TRBJ1-3	-	14	CASGSRVTGNTIYF	TGTGCCAGCGGCTCCAGGGTGACTGGAAACACCATATATTTT
TRBV5-1	-	TRBJ2-7	many	14	CASSRTGASYEQYF	TGCGCCAGCAGTCGAACGGGGGCCTCCTACGAGCAGTACTTC
TRBV9	TRBD1	TRBJ1-1	-	18	CASSATGQGIKLNTEAFF	TGTGCCAGCAGCGCGACGGGACAGGGGATAAAGTTGAACACTGAAGCTTTCTTT
TRBV5-4	-	TRBJ1-2	-	14	CASSLDRLIYGYTF	TGTGCCAGCAGCTTGGATAGGTTGATCTATGGCTACACCTTC
TRBV24-1	-	TRBJ2-5	many	13	CATSAPGSGTQYF	TGTGCCACCAGTGCGCCTGGGAGCGGGACCCAGTACTTC
TRBV6-5	TRBD1	TRBJ2-5	many	14	CASSFPTGGETQYF	TGTGCCAGCAGTTTTCCGACAGGGGGGGAGACCCAGTACTTC
TRBV5-1	-	TRBJ1-1	-	14	CASGDGTANTEAFF	TGCGCCAGCGGCGACGGGACCGCGAACACTGAAGCTTTCTTT
TRBV7-9	-	TRBJ2-3	-	12	CASSSPTDTQYF	TGTGCCAGCAGCTCCCCCACAGATACGCAGTATTTT
TRBV5-1	-	TRBJ2-3	many	14	CASSLEPSTDTQYF	TGCGCCAGCAGCCTGGAACCGAGCACAGATACGCAGTATTTT
TRBV5-1	-	TRBJ2-7	-	15	CASSVSQGRPYEQYF	TGCGCCAGCAGTGTATCACAGGGGAGGCCCTACGAGCAGTACTTC
TRBV19	TRBD2	TRBJ2-1	once	14	CASSRTSGSAEQFF	TGTGCCAGTAGCCGGACTAGCGGGAGCGCTGAGCAGTTCTTC
TRBV7-6	-	TRBJ2-3	many	13	CASSLLSTDTQYF	TGTGCCAGCAGCTTACTAAGCACAGATACGCAGTATTTT
TRBV5-1	TRBD2	TRBJ2-1	few	15	CASSPSGGPWNEQFF	TGCGCCAGCAGCCCATCGGGAGGGCCTTGGAATGAGCAGTTCTTC
TRBV7-2	-	TRBJ1-3	many	16	CASSLQPISSGNTIYF	TGTGCCAGCAGCTTACAGCCAATTAGCTCTGGAAACACCATATATTTT
TRBV6-1	-	TRBJ2-6	many	15	CASKDPFSGANVLTF	TGTGCCAGCAAAGACCCTTTCTCTGGGGCCAACGTCCTGACTTTC
TRBV12-3/TRBV12-4	-	TRBJ1-1	many	13	CASSFGPKGTAFF	TGTGCCAGCAGTTTTGGGCCGAAAGGCACGGCTTTCTTT
TRBV19	TRBD1	TRBJ2-1	few	12	CASSNSQGYRFF	TGTGCCAGTAGTAACTCACAGGGGTATCGGTTCTTC
TRBV28	-	TRBJ1-1	few	14	CASRLRRTNTEAFF	TGTGCCAGCAGGCTCAGGAGAACTAACACTGAAGCTTTCTTT
TRBV4-1	TRBD2	TRBJ2-3	few	20	CASSQHGTSGRAVSRDTQYF	TGCGCCAGCAGCCAGCACGGGACTAGCGGGAGGGCCGTGTCCCGGGATACGCAGTATTTT
TRBV7-2	-	TRBJ2-7	-	13	CASSFDRPEEQYF	TGTGCCAGCAGCTTCGACAGGCCAGAGGAGCAGTACTTC
TRBV11-2	TRBD1	TRBJ2-1	many	15	CASSLQQGTYNEQFF	TGTGCCAGCAGCTTACAACAGGGGACCTACAATGAGCAGTTCTTC
TRBV6-1	TRBD2	TRBJ2-7	many	15	CASRKTSGSVYEQYF	TGTGCCAGCAGGAAGACTAGCGGGAGTGTCTACGAGCAGTACTTC
TRBV15	TRBD1	TRBJ2-5	few	17	CATSRDRGTGYQETQYF	TGTGCCACCAGCAGAGATCGCGGGACAGGGTACCAAGAGACCCAGTACTTC
TRBV2	-	TRBJ1-4	-	14	CASSDPGTNEKLFF	TGTGCCAGCAGTGACCCGGGCACTAATGAAAAACTGTTTTTT
TRBV18	TRBD1	TRBJ1-2	-	19	CASSPPRPGTGMGLYGYTF	TGTGCCAGCTCACCCCCACGTCCCGGGACAGGGATGGGGTTATATGGCTACACCTTC
TRBV10-3	-	TRBJ2-7	-	15	CAIRRGETVTYEQYF	TGTGCCATCAGAAGGGGGGAGACAGTTACCTACGAGCAGTACTTC
TRBV7-9	-	TRBJ1-4	many	13	CASSLVAFEKLFF	TGTGCCAGCAGCTTAGTAGCTTTTGAAAAACTGTTTTTT
TRBV29-1	TRBD1	TRBJ2-7	-	15	CSVVIMGQALYEQYF	TGCAGCGTTGTCATTATGGGACAGGCCCTTTACGAGCAGTACTTC
TRBV20-1	TRBD2	TRBJ2-3	-	16	CSALPLERGTTDTQYF	TGCAGTGCTCTCCCTCTGGAGCGGGGGACCACAGATACGCAGTATTTT
TRBV18	-	TRBJ2-2	-	15	CASSRATASTGELFF	TGTGCCAGCTCGCGGGCAACCGCGAGCACCGGGGAGCTGTTTTTT
TRBV11-2	-	TRBJ2-6	few	17	CASSPGQGSSGANVLTF	TGTGCCAGCAGCCCTGGGCAGGGCTCCTCTGGGGCCAACGTCCTGACTTTC
TRBV7-2	-	TRBJ1-5	many	14	CASSFPGSNQPQHF	TGTGCCAGCAGCTTCCCAGGGAGCAATCAGCCCCAGCATTTT
TRBV6-2/TRBV6-3	-	TRBJ2-7	-	16	CASSYWGGLNAYEQYF	TGTGCCAGCAGTTACTGGGGGGGGCTCAACGCCTACGAGCAGTACTTC
TRBV6-5	-	TRBJ2-5	many	16	CASRGSGMGGGKTQYF	TGTGCCAGCAGGGGGTCGGGGATGGGGGGAGGAAAGACCCAGTACTTC
TRBV20-1	-	TRBJ2-1	-	12	CSARDLRYEQFF	TGCAGTGCTAGAGATTTACGGTATGAGCAGTTCTTC
TRBV5-5	-	TRBJ1-6	many	14	CASSLDRNNSPLHF	TGTGCCAGCAGCTTGGACAGGAATAATTCACCCCTCCACTTT
TRBV7-9	TRBD1	TRBJ1-2	many	14	CASSSDRSVYGYTF	TGTGCCAGCAGCTCGGACAGGTCGGTCTATGGCTACACCTTC
TRBV7-2	-	TRBJ1-5	-	12	CASSLVSGQWHF	TGTGCCAGCAGCTTAGTCTCAGGCCAATGGCATTTT
TRBV9	TRBD1	TRBJ2-1	-	16	CASSPTRGSSYNEQFF	TGTGCCAGCAGCCCTACCAGGGGGAGCTCCTACAATGAGCAGTTCTTC
TRBV20-1	-	TRBJ1-6	-	13	CSARDRRDSPLHF	TGCAGTGCTAGAGATCGGCGAGATTCACCCCTCCACTTT
TRBV29-1	TRBD1	TRBJ1-2	-	13	CSVPGQGGYGYTF	TGCAGCGTTCCGGGACAGGGAGGTTATGGCTACACCTTC
TRBV10-2	-	TRBJ1-5	many	16	CASSESNYGRDQPQHF	TGCGCCAGCAGTGAGTCGAACTATGGGAGGGATCAGCCCCAGCATTTT
TRBV11-2	TRBD2	TRBJ2-1	-	13	CASSAGTSYEQFF	TGTGCCAGCAGCGCAGGGACTAGCTATGAGCAGTTCTTC
TRBV29-1	TRBD2	TRBJ2-1	many	13	CGGKASGSNEQFF	TGCGGGGGGAAGGCTAGCGGGAGTAATGAGCAGTTCTTC
TRBV12-5	-	TRBJ2-1	-	19	CASGLVSGLGGASYNEQFF	TGTGCTAGTGGTTTGGTATCGGGGTTGGGGGGCGCTTCCTACAATGAGCAGTTCTTC
TRBV20-1	-	TRBJ1-6	-	15	CSAREHGEIYSPLHF	TGCAGTGCTAGAGAGCATGGGGAAATTTATTCACCCCTCCACTTT
TRBV7-8	TRBD1	TRBJ2-5	-	14	CASSPRGQQETQYF	TGTGCCAGCAGCCCCCGGGGACAGCAAGAGACCCAGTACTTC
TRBV20-1	-	TRBJ1-6	-	17	CSARVRGVPRTNSPFHF	TGCAGTGCTAGAGTTCGGGGCGTCCCCCGGACAAACTCACCCTTCCACTTT
TRBV29-1	-	TRBJ1-2	few	12	CSVRGINYGYTF	TGCAGCGTTAGGGGGATAAACTATGGCTACACCTTC
TRBV11-1	TRBD1	TRBJ2-5	-	17	CASSPTQDRQRKETQYF	TGTGCCAGCAGCCCAACCCAGGACAGGCAGAGGAAAGAGACCCAGTACTTC